Listed here is a single T cell receptor (beta chain). What it recognizes is unknown. These data are taken from a study of graft-versus-host responses after intestinal transplantation. Across the whole study: Each recipient received a multivisceral, liver-intestinal, or isolated intestinal graft. Every recipient underwent anti-thymocyte globulin induction, then tacrolimus and steroids for two to four years.

The CDR3 is made up of 15 amino acids. Germline-derived CDR1 and CDR2 are SNHLY and FYNNEI. Trimming took 10 bases from V and 0 from J, leaving 16 bases between them. TCRdb keeps only in-frame clones here, not all; method: immunoSEQ multiplex PCR. Of fewer than 85,000 clones in the sample, roughly 94% are singletons; the top ten hold less than 0.55%. V is TRBV2 and J is TRBJ2-1; D possibly corresponds to TRBD1 (5 bases). The sequences come from unstimulated CD8+ T cells sorted from spleen or lymph node cells, collected before intestinal transplant. This sequence originates from a human donor who received an intestinal transplant. The CDR3 DNA follows: TGTGCCAACAAACAGGCCCCCAGCTCCTACAATGAGCAGTTCTTC. Translated, it gives CANKQAPSSYNEQFF.